This T cell receptor (beta chain) was captured by sequencing in a study of cytomegalovirus exposure and HLA in healthy donors. Trimming stripped 5 bases from V and 4 bases from J, with 21 bases between. This CDR3 is built from 17 residues. The germline V gene encodes CDR1 SGHAT and CDR2 FQNNGV. Regarding the study as a whole: There were over 150 TCR beta chains listed as cytomegalovirus-associated.

Primers: 60 Vbeta forward and 13 Jbeta reverse. Assay used: immunoSEQ multiplex PCR; TCRdb lists only in-frame clones, some missing. The listing contains about 130,000 clones. About this clone: Its antigen is not known.

The J gene is TRBJ1-5, the V gene TRBV11-2, with a weak D call TRBD1 (6 bases). Sequencing input: PBMCs. The source is a man in his late teens or twenties in good health and CMV-seronegative. The CDR3 spells CASSRASGAIPNQPQHF. In nucleotides, the CDR3 is TGTGCCAGCAGCCGAGCTTCAGGGGCGATTCCGAATCAGCCCCAGCATTTT. Full variable domain (outside the CDR3, taken from reference TRBV11-2 and TRBJ1-5): EAGVAQSPRYKIIEKRQSVAFWCNPISGHATLYWYQQILGQGPKLLIQFQNNGVVDDSQLPKDRFSAERLKGVDSTLKIQPAKLEDSAVYLCASSRASGAIPNQPQHFGDGTRLSIL.